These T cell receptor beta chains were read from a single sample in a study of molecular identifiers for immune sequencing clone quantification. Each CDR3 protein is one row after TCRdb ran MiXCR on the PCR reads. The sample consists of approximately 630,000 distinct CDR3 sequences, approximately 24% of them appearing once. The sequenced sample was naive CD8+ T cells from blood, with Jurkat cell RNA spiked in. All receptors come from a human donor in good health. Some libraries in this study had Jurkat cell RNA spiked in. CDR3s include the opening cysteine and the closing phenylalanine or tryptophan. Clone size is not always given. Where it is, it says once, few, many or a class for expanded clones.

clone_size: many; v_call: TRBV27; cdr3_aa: CASSSWAHGQDTQYF
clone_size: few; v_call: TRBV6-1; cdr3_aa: CASSVFLAEQETQYF
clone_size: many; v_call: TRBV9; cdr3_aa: CASSVRDRGPYEQYF
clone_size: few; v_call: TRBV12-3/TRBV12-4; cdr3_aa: CASSVDRSQPQHF
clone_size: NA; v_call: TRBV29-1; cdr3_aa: CSVDGGPYNEQLF
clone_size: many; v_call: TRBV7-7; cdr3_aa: CASSLENSDTQYF
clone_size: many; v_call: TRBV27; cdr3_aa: CASRTYRGTHSPLHF
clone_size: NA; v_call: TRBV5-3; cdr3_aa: CASSLTGRSSYNSPLHF
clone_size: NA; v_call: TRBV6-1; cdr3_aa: CASSEAIEDRVWQPQHF
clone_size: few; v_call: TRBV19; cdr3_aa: CASSIEDRMYNEQFF
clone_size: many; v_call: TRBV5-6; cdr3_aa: CASSLSDSPLHF
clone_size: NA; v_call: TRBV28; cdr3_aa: CASSSRTGDGEQFF
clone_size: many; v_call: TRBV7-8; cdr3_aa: CASSLPGLHYEQYF
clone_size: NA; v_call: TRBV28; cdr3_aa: CASSPDRGPTTGKLFF
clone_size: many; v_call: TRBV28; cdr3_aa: CASSFRGLVAGELFF
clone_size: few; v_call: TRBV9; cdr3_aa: CASSAVQYNEQFF
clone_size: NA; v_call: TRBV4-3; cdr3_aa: CASSQDRQFTEAFF
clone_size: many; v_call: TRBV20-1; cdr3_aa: CSARDLEGGPKYEQYF
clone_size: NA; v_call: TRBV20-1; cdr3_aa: CSATGRRGLSDTQYF
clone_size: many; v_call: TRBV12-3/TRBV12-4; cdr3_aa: CASSYRGGTDTQYF
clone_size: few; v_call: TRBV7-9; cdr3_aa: CASSPGQKNQPQHF
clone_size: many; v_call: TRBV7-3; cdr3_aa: CASSFGTGTLETQYF
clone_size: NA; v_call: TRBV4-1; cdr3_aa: CASSQNSGGYEQYF
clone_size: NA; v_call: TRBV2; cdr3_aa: CASSGRGSNEKLFF
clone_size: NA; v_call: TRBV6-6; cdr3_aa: CASSARTGMDTEAFF
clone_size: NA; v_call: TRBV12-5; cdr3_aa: CASDSNTGELSF
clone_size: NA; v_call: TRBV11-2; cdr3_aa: CASSLTEDYYEQYF
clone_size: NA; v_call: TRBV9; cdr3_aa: CASSPTFRNEQFF
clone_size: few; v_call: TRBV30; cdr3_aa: CAWGAPDFPGGEKLFF
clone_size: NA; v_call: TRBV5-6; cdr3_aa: CASSSTDRYTISGNIIYF
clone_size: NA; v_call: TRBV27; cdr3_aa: CASTNFIAGFVGEQFF
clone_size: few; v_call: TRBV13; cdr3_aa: CASSLGLAAHVQYF
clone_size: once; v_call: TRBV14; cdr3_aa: CASSAGGVRYEQSF
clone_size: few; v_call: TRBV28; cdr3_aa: CASSPYRGGFEAFF
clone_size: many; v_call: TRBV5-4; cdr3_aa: CASSSSGFSTDTQYF
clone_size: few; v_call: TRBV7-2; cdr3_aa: CASSLFRDGLYEQYF
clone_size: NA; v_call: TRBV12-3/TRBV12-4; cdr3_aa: CASSLEVFTEAFF
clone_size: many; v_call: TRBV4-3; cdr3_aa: CASSQVTGFRGTEAFF
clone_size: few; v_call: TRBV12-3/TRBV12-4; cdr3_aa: CASSFIAYEQYF